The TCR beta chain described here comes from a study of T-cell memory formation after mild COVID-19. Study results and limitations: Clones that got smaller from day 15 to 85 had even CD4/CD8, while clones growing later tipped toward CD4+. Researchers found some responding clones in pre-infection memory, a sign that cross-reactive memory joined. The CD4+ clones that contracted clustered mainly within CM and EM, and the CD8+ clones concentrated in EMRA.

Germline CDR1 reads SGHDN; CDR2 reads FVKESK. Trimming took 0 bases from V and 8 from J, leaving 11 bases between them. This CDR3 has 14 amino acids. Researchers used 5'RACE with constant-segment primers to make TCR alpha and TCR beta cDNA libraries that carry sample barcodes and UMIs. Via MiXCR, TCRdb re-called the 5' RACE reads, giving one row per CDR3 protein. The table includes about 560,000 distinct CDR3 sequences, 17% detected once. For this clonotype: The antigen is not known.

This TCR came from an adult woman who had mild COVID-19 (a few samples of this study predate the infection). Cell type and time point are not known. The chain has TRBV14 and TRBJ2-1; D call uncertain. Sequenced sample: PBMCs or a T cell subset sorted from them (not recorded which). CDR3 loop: CASSQDVGFDEQFF. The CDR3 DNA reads TGTGCCAGCAGCCAAGACGTAGGGTTCGATGAGCAGTTCTTC.